This T cell receptor beta chain was profiled in a study of blood T cell repertoires in COVID-19. Background on the study: Donors in the United States, Italy and Spain gave samples during acute or convalescent COVID-19. From T cells, B-cell-depleted T cells, or PBMCs came the material, which was cDNA or gDNA.

Study members were between about 18 and 95 years old and lived in 25 or so US regions. Participants were placed into cohorts based on the clinical history they reported. The table came from immunoSEQ multiplex PCR; TCRdb's copy has only in-frame clones and leaves some out. The table records 180,000 or so clones, more than 65% of them present only once. The CDR3 spans 16 residues. Deletions cut 0 bases from V and 5 bases from J, with 15 bases between. Germline V gives CDR1 SGHRS, CDR2 YFSETQ. The source material was PBMCs or T cells enriched from blood (not recorded which). The rearrangement uses TRBV5-1 and TRBJ2-4, with D possibly being TRBD1 (6 bases). The receptor was derived from a man in his fifties who had recovered from COVID-19. In nucleotides, the CDR3 is TGCGCCAGCAGCTTGGCCGGTCCAGGGGCCCAAAACATTCAGTACTTC. Protein sequence: CASSLAGPGAQNIQYF. The full variable domain, completed using reference TRBV5-1 and TRBJ2-4, is KAGVTQTPRYLIKTRGQQVTLSCSPISGHRSVSWYQQTPGQGLQFLFEYFSETQRNKGNFPGRFSGRQFSNSRSEMNVSTLELGDSALYLCASSLAGPGAQNIQYFGAGTRLSVL.